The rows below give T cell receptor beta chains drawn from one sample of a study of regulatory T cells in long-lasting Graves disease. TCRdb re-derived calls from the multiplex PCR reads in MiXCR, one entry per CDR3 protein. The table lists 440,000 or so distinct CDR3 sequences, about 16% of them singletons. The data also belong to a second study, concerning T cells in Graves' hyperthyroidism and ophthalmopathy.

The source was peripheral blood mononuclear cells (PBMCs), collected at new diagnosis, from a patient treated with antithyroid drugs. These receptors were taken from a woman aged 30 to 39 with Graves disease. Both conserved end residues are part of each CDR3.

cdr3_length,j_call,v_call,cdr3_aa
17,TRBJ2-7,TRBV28,CASSLGALIISSYEQYF
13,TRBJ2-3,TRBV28,CASSLPRTDTQYF
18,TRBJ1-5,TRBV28,CASRTPYITERRNQPQHF
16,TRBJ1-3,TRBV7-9,CASSLDMDFSGNTIYF
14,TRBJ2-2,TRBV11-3,CASSTRTETGELFF
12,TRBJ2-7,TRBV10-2,CASVGTSGEQYF
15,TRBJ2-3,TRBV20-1,CSARPTKKILDTQYF
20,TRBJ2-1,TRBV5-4,CASSPFIGTSGYRRDNEQFF
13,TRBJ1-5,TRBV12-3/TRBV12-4,CASSFLVNQPQHF
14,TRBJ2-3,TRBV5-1,CASSYTGEADTQYF
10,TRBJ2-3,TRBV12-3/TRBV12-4,CASSGDTQYF
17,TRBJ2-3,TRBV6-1,CASRDQLALGTPDTQYF
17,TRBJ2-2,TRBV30,CAFQSGLAGTPAGELFF
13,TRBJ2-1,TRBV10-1,CASTSGLRGEQFF
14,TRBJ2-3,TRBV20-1,CSIPWAGHTDTQYF
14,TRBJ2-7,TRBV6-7,CASSHGDRVYEQYF
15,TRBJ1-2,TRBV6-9,CASSYPLGDNYGYTF
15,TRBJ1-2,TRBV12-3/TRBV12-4,CASSLQADLNYGYTF
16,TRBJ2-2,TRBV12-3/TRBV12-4,CASRGTGGTNTGELFF
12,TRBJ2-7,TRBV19,CASSLQGGEQYF
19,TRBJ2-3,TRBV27,CASRGQGRTSGTSTDTQYF
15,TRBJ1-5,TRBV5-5,CASSFIGDSNQPQHF
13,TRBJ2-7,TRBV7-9,CASSFPTGEEQYF
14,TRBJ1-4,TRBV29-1,CSVELETTNEKLFF
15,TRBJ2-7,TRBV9,CASSAGLAGASEQYF
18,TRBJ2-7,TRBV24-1,CATSDLLSAGAEGYEQYF
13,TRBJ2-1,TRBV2,CASRETGLDEQFF
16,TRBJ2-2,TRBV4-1,CASSQGGLSFSGELFF
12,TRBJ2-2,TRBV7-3,CASSARGGELFF
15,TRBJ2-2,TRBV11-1,CASSQGQAATGELFF
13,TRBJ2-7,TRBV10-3,CAISGGTGYEQYF
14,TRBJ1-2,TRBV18,CASSPTNGGGGYTF
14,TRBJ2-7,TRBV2,CASGRGSSYNEQYF
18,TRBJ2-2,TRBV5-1,CASSTGLAGGRNTGELFF
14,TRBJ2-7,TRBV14,CASSHWSDQYEQYF
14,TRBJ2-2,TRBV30,CAWSKRSNTGELFF
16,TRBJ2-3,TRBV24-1,CATSDEREWGTDTQYF